This TCR beta chain was found in a study of T cells in Graves' hyperthyroidism and ophthalmopathy. The CDR3 totals 15 residues. Trimming stripped 1 base from V and 3 bases from J, with 13 bases between. CDR1 is LNHNV, CDR2 YYDKDF, per germline (reference sequence). Amplified TCR beta CDR3 regions came from RNA transcripts. A set of HTBI primers served as the primers for a first-round RT-PCR of the TCR CDR3. TCRdb passed the multiplex PCR reads through MiXCR, listing each CDR3 protein once. The repertoire holds about 620,000 distinct CDR3 sequences, with roughly 15% as singletons. Sequenced input: blood. The sequence derives from a woman younger than 45 with Graves' hyperthyroidism. The chain links TRBV15 to TRBJ2-7; D ambiguous. Written as DNA, the CDR3 is TGTGCCACCAGCAGAGGCCAGGATACAAGCTACGAGCAGTACTTC. Its translation is CATSRGQDTSYEQYF.